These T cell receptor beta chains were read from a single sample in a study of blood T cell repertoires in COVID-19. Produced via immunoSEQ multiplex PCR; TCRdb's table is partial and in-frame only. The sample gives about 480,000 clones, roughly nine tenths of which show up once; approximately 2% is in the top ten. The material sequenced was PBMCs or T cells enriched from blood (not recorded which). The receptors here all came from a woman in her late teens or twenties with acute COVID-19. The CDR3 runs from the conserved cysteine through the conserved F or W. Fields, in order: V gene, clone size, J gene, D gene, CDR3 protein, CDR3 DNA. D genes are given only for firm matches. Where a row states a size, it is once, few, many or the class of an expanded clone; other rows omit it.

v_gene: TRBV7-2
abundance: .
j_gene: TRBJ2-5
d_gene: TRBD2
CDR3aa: CASSLLAGEQETQYF
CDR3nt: TGTGCCAGCAGCTTATTAGCGGGGGAACAAGAGACCCAGTACTTC

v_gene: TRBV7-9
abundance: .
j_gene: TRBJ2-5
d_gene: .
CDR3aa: CASSSQEQTQYF
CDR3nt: TGTGCCAGCAGCTCCCAGGAACAGACCCAGTACTTC

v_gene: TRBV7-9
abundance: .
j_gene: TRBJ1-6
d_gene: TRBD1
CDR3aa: CASSLGTGHHSPLHF
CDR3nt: TGTGCCAGCAGCCTAGGGACAGGCCACCATTCACCCCTCCACTTT

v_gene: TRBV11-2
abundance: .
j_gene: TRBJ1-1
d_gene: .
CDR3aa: CASSFQGRGTEAFF
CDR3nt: TGTGCCAGCAGCTTTCAGGGGCGCGGCACTGAAGCTTTCTTT

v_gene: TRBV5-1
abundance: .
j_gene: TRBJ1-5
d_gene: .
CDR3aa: CASSASGSEPQHF
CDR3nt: TGCGCCAGCAGCGCCTCAGGGTCGGAGCCCCAGCATTTT

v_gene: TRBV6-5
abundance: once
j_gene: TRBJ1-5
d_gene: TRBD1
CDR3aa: CASNLSGGGNQPQHF
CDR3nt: TGTGCCAGCAACTTGTCAGGGGGTGGCAATCAGCCCCAGCATTTT

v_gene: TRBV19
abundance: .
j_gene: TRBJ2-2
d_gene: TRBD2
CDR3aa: CASSIERGITGELFF
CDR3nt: TGTGCCAGTAGTATAGAGCGGGGGATCACCGGGGAGCTGTTTTTT

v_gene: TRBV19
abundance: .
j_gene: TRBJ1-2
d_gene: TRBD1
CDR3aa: CASSARPGQTTRPNYGYTF
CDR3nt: TGTGCCAGTAGTGCACGGCCGGGACAGACAACCCGTCCTAACTATGGCTACACCTTC

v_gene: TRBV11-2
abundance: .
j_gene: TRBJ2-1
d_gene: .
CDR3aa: CASSSGTRSSYNEQFF
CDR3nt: TGTGCCAGCAGCTCCGGGACAAGAAGCTCCTACAATGAGCAGTTCTTC

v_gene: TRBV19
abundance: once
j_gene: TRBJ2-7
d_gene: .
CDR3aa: CASSISLGRTVSYEQYF
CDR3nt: TGTGCCAGTAGTATTTCCCTCGGGAGGACAGTTTCCTACGAGCAGTACTTC

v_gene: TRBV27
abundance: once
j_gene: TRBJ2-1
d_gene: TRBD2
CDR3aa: CASSPLSGSVHNEQFF
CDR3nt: TGTGCCAGCAGTCCACTTAGCGGGAGTGTACACAATGAGCAGTTCTTC

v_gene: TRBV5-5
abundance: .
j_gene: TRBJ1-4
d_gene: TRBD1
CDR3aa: CASSLLIGTAEKLFF
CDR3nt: TGTGCCAGCAGCTTGCTCATTGGGACAGCAGAAAAACTGTTTTTT

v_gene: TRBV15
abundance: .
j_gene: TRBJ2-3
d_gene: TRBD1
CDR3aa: CATSSYRGLDTQYF
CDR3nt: TGTGCCACCAGCAGTTACAGGGGGTTGGATACGCAGTATTTT

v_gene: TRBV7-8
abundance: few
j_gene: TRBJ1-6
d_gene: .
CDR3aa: CASSLEYRDNSPLHF
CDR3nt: TGTGCCAGCAGCTTAGAGTACAGAGATAATTCACCCCTCCACTTT

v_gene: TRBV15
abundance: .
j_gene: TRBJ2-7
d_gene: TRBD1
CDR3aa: CATSDPGQSYEQYF
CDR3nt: TGTGCCACCAGCGATCCGGGACAGTCCTACGAGCAGTACTTC

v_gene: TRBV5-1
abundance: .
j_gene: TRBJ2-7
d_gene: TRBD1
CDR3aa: CASSLDRGAYEQYF
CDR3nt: TGCGCCAGCAGCTTGGACAGGGGGGCCTACGAGCAGTACTTC

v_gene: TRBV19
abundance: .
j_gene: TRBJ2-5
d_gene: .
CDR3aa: CASRHGGETQYF
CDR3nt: TGTGCCAGTAGGCATGGGGGGGAGACCCAGTACTTC

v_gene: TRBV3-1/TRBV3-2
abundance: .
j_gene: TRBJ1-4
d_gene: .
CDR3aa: CASSQGAGSNEKLFF
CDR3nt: TGTGCCAGCAGCCAAGGCGCAGGGTCTAATGAAAAACTGTTTTTT

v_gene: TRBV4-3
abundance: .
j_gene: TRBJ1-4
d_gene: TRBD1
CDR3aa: CASSRSGTGLEKLFF
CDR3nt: TGCGCCAGCAGCCGCTCCGGGACAGGGCTTGAAAAACTGTTTTTT

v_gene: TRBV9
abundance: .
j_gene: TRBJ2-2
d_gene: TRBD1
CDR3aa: CASRSTGESTGELFF
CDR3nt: TGTGCCAGCAGAAGTACAGGGGAGAGCACCGGGGAGCTGTTTTTT

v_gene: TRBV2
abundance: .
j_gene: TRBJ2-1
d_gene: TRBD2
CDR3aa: CASRLLAGEYNEQFF
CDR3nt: TGTGCCAGCAGGCTACTAGCGGGAGAGTACAATGAGCAGTTCTTC

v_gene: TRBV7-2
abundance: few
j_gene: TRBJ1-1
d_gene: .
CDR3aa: CASSPDTGYAFF
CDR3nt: TGTGCCAGCAGCCCAGACACAGGGTACGCTTTCTTT

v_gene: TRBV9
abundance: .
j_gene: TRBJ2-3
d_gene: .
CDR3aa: CASSESDSTDTQYF
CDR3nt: TGTGCCAGCAGCGAGAGCGATAGCACAGATACGCAGTATTTT

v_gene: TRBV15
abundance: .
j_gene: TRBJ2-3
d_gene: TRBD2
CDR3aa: CATSRAFGLAGADTQYF
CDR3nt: TGTGCCACCAGCAGAGCTTTTGGACTAGCGGGAGCAGATACGCAGTATTTT

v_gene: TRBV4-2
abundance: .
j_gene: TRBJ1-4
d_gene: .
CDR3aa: CASSQERGSLLF
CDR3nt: TGTGCCAGCAGCCAAGAAAGAGGTAGCCTCCTATTT

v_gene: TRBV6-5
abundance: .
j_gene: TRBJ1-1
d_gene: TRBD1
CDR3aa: CASKGGAVTEAFF
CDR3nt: TGTGCCAGCAAAGGGGGCGCGGTCACTGAAGCTTTCTTT

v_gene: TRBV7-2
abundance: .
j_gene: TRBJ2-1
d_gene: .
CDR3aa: CASSLPRHEQFF
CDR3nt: TGTGCCAGCAGCCTCCCGCGCCATGAGCAGTTCTTC

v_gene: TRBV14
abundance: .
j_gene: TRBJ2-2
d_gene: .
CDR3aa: CASSVAGPFAGELFF
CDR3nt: TGTGCCAGCAGCGTCGCAGGCCCTTTCGCCGGGGAGCTGTTTTTT

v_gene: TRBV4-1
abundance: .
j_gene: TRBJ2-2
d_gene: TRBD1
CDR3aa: CASSQASLGQGANTGELFF
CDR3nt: TGCGCCAGCAGCCAAGCGTCCCTGGGACAGGGGGCGAACACCGGGGAGCTGTTTTTT

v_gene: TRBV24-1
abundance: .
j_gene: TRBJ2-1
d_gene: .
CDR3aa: CATSTHRQAYNEQFF
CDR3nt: TGTGCCACCAGCACCCACAGACAGGCCTACAATGAGCAGTTCTTC

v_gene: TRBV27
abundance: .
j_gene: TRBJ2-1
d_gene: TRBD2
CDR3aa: CASSFRLAGVGQFF
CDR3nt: TGTGCCAGCAGTTTCCGCCTAGCGGGAGTCGGGCAGTTCTTC

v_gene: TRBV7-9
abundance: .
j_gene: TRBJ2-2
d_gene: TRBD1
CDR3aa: CASSDPVVSRDRGLFF
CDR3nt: TGTGCCAGCAGCGATCCGGTGGTGTCCCGGGACAGGGGACTGTTTTTT

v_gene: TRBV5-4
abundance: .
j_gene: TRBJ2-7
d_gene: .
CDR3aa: CASSPGGRDEQYF
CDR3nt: TGTGCCAGCAGTCCGGGGGGCAGGGACGAGCAGTACTTC

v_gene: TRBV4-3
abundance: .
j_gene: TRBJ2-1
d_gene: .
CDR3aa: CASSQSRGSSYNEQFF
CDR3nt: TGCGCCAGCAGCCAGAGCCGCGGGTCATCCTACAATGAGCAGTTCTTC

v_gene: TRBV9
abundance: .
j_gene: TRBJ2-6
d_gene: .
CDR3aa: CASSVDPGASSGANVLTF
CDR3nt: TGTGCCAGCAGCGTAGATCCAGGCGCCAGCTCTGGGGCCAACGTCCTGACTTTC

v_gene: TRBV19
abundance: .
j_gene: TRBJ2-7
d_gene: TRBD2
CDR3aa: CATREAYGYEQYF
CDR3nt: TGTGCCACCCGGGAGGCCTACGGCTACGAGCAGTACTTC

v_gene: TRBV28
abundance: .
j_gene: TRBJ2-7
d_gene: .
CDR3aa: CASRQGGSSYEQYF
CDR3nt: TGTGCCAGCAGGCAGGGTGGCAGCTCCTACGAGCAGTACTTC

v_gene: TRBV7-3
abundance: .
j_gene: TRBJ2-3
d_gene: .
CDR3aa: CASSLREYTDTQYF
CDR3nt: TGTGCCAGCAGCTTAAGAGAATACACAGATACGCAGTATTTT

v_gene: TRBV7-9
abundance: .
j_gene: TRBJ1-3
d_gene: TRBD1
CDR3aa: CASSRGQGSSGNTIYF
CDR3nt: TGTGCCAGCAGCAGAGGACAGGGGAGCTCTGGAAACACCATATATTTT

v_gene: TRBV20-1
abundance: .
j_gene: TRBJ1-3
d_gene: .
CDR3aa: CSASRVSGNTIYF
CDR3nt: TGCAGTGCTAGTCGGGTCTCTGGAAACACCATATATTTT